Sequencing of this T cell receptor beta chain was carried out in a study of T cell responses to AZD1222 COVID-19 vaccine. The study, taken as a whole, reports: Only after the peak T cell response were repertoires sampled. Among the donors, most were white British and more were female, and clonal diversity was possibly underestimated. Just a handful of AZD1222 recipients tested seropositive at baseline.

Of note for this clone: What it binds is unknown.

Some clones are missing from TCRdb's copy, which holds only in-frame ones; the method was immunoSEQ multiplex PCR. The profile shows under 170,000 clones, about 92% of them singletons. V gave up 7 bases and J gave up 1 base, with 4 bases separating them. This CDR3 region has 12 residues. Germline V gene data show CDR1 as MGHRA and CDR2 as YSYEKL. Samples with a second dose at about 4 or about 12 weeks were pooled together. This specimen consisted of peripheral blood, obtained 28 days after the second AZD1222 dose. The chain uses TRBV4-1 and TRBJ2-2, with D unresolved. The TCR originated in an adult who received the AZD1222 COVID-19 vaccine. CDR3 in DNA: TGCGCCAGCAAACAGAACACCGGGGAGCTGTTTTTT. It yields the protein CASKQNTGELFF.